This TCR beta chain comes out of a study of CD8+ T cells in alopecia areata. General study points: Scalp samples also yield sequences from resident alphabeta T cells of normal skin. Elevated clonality characterized lesional scalp relative to normal scalp, particularly in alopecia totalis/universalis.

On this clone itself: Its target is unknown.

Germline V gene lookup returns CDR1 SGHDN and CDR2 FVKESK. V was shortened by 3 bases and J by 4 bases, with 13 bases between the two germline ends. This CDR3 spans 16 amino acids. Sorted populations comprised CD4+ and CD8+ T cells obtained from PBMCs. RNA was isolated and reverse transcribed to cDNA, the sequencing template. TCRdb's copy holds only in-frame clones and misses some; the assay was immunoSEQ multiplex PCR. The sample lists a few hundred thousand clones; approximately 61% were seen once. The sequencing here drew on CD4+ T cells sorted from blood, taken at week 0. This receptor was obtained from a human donor with alopecia areata. The rearrangement uses TRBV14 and TRBJ2-6, with a possible D match to TRBD1 (5 bases). The CDR3 bases are TGTGCCAGCAGCCAGCAAACAGGTGCAGGGGCCAACGTCCTGACTTTC. Protein: CASSQQTGAGANVLTF. The full variable domain, rest sourced from reference TRBV14 and TRBJ2-6, is EAGVTQFPSHSVIEKGQTVTLRCDPISGHDNLYWYRRVMGKEIKFLLHFVKESKQDESGMPNNRFLAERTGGTYSTLKVQPAELEDSGVYFCASSQQTGAGANVLTFGAGSRLTVL.